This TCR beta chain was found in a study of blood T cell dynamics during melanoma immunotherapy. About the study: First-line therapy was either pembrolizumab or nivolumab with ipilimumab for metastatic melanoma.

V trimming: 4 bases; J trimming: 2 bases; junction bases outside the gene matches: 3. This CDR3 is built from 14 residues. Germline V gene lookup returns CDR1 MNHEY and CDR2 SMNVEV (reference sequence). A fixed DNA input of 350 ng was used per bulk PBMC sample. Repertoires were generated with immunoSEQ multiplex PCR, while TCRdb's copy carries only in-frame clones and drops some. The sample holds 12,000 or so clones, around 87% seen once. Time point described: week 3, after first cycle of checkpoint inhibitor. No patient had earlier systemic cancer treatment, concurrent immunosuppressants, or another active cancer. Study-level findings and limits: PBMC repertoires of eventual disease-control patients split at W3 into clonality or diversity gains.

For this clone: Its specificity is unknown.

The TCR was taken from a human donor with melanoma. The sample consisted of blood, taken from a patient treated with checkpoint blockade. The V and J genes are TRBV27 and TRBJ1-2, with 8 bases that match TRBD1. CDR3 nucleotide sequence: TGTGCCAGCAGTTCGGCAGGGGGCAACTATGGCTACACCTTC. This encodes CASSSAGGNYGYTF.